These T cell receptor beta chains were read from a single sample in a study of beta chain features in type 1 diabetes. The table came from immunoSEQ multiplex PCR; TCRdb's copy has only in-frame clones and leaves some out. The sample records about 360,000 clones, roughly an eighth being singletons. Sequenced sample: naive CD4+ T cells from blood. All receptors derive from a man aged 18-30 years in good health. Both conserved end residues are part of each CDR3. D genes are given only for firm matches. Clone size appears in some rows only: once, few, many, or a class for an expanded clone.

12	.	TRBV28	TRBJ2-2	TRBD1	TGTGCCAGTACAGGGGTGGCCGGGGAGCTGTTTTTT	CASTGVAGELFF
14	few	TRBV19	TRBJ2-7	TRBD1	TGTGCCAGTAGTTTCCGGGACAGGGTCCGCGAGCAGTACTTC	CASSFRDRVREQYF
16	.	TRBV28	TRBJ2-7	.	TGTGCCAGCAGTTTGATTAGGAGCTCTCGTCCTGACGAGCAGTACTTC	CASSLIRSSRPDEQYF
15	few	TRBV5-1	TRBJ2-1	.	TGCGCCAGCAGCTTGGAGAGGAGGACCTACAATGAGCAGTTCTTC	CASSLERRTYNEQFF
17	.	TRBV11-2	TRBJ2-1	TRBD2	TGTGCCAGCAGCTTAAGGCGGGCGGGGGGCCCCTACAATGAGCAGTTCTTC	CASSLRRAGGPYNEQFF
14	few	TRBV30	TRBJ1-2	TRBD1	TGTGCCTGGCAGAGGACAGGGAGGAGCTATGGCTACACCTTC	CAWQRTGRSYGYTF
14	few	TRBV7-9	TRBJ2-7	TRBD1	TGTGCCAGCAGCCTAGGACAGGGGCTGTACGAGCAGTACTTC	CASSLGQGLYEQYF
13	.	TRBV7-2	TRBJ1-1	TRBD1	TGTGCCGGAAGGACAGGGGGCAACACTGAAGCTTTCTTT	CAGRTGGNTEAFF
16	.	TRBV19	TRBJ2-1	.	TGTGCCAGTAGTCCCTTTCAGGGCTTCTCCTACAATGAGCAGTTCTTC	CASSPFQGFSYNEQFF
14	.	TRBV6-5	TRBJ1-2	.	TGTGCCAGCAGTTACTCTGGCAGAGGAGCCGGCTACACCTTC	CASSYSGRGAGYTF
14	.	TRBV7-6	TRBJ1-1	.	TGTGCCAGCAGCTTAGGTCGGGGGAACACTGAAGCTTTCTTT	CASSLGRGNTEAFF
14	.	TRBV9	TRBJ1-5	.	TGTGCCAGCAGCCCAGAGGTGGGAGGACAGCCCCAGCATTTT	CASSPEVGGQPQHF
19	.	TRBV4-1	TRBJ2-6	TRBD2	TGCGCCAGCAGCCAAGATGCAGCGGGAGGGCCTGCTGGGGCCAACGTCCTGACTTTC	CASSQDAAGGPAGANVLTF
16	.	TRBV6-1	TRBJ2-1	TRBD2	TGTGCCAGCAGTGAAGGCCTAGCGGGAGGGAACAATGAGCAGTTCTTC	CASSEGLAGGNNEQFF
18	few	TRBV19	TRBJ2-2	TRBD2	TGTGCCAGTAGTATAGGTGGGACTAGCGGGGCGAACACCGGGGAGCTGTTTTTT	CASSIGGTSGANTGELFF
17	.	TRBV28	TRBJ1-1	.	TGTGCCAGCAGTTCCGGACAATTATTAGGTTCTACCCCTGAAGCTTTCTTT	CASSSGQLLGSTPEAFF
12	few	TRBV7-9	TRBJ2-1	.	TGTGCCAGCGTCCTGGGGCGTAATGAGCAGTTCTTC	CASVLGRNEQFF
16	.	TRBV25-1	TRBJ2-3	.	TGTGCCAGCAGCCTCTTTAGCGGAATTAGCACAGATACGCAGTATTTT	CASSLFSGISTDTQYF
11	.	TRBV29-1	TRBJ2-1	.	TGCAGCGTTGTAACAACAACTGAGCAGTTCTTC	CSVVTTTEQFF
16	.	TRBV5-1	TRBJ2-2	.	TGCGCCAGCAGCGCCGTGAGTCTAGAGAACACCGGGGAGCTGTTTTTT	CASSAVSLENTGELFF
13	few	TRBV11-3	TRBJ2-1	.	TGTGCCAGCAGCTTATCGGAGGGGAATGAGCAGTTCTTC	CASSLSEGNEQFF
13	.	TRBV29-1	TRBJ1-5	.	TGCAGCGCATCACAGGGTCCGAATCAGCCCCAGCATTTT	CSASQGPNQPQHF
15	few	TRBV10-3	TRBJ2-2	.	TGTGCCATCAGTTCCGACAGTGCGAACACCGGGGAGCTGTTTTTT	CAISSDSANTGELFF
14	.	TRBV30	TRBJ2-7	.	TGTGCCTGGAGGCGGAAATTGCCTACCTACGAGCAGTACTTC	CAWRRKLPTYEQYF
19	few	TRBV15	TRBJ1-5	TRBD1	TGTGCCACCAGCAGCCTCAGGGGGCCTAATCTCTATAGCAATCAGCCCCAGCATTTT	CATSSLRGPNLYSNQPQHF
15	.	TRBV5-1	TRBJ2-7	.	TGCGCCAGCAGCTTGGAACGGGGAGAGACGTACGAGCAGTACTTC	CASSLERGETYEQYF
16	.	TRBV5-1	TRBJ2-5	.	TGCGCCAGCAGCCCCCGGGTAGCAGAAATCCAAGAGACCCAGTACTTC	CASSPRVAEIQETQYF
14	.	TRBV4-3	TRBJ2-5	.	TGCGCCAGCAGCAAGGACTCCTACCAAGAGACCCAGTACTTC	CASSKDSYQETQYF
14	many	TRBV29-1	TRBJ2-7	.	TGCAGCGTTGAGGCGGGAACCCTCTCCTACGAGCAGTACTTC	CSVEAGTLSYEQYF
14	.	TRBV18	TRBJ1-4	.	TGTGCCAGCTCACTCTCAGGGCGGAGCGAAAAACTGTTTTTT	CASSLSGRSEKLFF
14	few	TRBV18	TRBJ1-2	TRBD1	TGTGCCAGCTCATCGGGACAGGGGAACTATGGCTACACCTTC	CASSSGQGNYGYTF
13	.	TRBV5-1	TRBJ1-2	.	TGCGCCAGCAGCTTGTCGGCTAACTATGGCTACACCTTC	CASSLSANYGYTF
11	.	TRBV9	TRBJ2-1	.	TGTGCCAGCAGTGTAGCGGTTGAGCAGTTCTTC	CASSVAVEQFF
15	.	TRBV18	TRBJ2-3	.	TGTGCCAGCTCTGGGCCGGGACACCTCACAGATACGCAGTATTTT	CASSGPGHLTDTQYF
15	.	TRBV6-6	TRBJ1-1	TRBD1	TGTGCCAGCAGTGCCCCACAGGGGCTGAACACTGAAGCTTTCTTT	CASSAPQGLNTEAFF
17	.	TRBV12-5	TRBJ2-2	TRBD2	TGTGCTAGTGGTTTGGTTATTGGGACTAGCGGAACCGGGGAGCTGTTTTTT	CASGLVIGTSGTGELFF
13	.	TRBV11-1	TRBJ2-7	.	TGTGCCAGCAGCTTAGCTAGCCAGGGCGAGCAGTACTTC	CASSLASQGEQYF
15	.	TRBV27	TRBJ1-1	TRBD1	TGTGCCAGCAGTTCCTTGGGACAGGGTAATACTGAAGCTTTCTTT	CASSSLGQGNTEAFF
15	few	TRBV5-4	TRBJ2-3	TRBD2	TGTGCCAGCAGCGCCGGGGGGGTCGGCACAGATACGCAGTATTTT	CASSAGGVGTDTQYF
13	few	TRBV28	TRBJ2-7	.	TGTGCCAGCGTCCGAGGGGGGGCAAGCGAGCAGTACTTC	CASVRGGASEQYF
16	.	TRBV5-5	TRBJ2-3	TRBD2	TGTGCCAGCAGCTTGGGTAGCGGGGGCCGCACAGATACGCAGTATTTT	CASSLGSGGRTDTQYF
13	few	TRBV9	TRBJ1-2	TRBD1	TGTGCCAGCAGGGGGACAGGCTTACGTGGCTACACCTTC	CASRGTGLRGYTF
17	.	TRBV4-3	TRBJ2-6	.	TGCGCCAGCAGCCACCGTGGGGCGAACTCTGGGGCCAACGTCCTGACTTTC	CASSHRGANSGANVLTF
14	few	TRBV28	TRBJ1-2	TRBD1	TGTGCCAGCAGTTACTCGGGACAGAACTATGGCTACACCTTC	CASSYSGQNYGYTF
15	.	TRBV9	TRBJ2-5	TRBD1	TGTGCCAGCAGCGTAAGCCAGGGGGTCCAAGAGACCCAGTACTTC	CASSVSQGVQETQYF
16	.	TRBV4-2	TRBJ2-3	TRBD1	TGTGCCAGCAGCCAGATTAGGACAGGAGGCACAGATACGCAGTATTTT	CASSQIRTGGTDTQYF
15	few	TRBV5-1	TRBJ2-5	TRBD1	TGCGCCAGCAGCGGAACCGGGACAGCCGACAAGACCCAGTACTTC	CASSGTGTADKTQYF
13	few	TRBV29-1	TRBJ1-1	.	TGCAGCGTTGAAGTCGGGGGGAACACTGAAGCTTTCTTT	CSVEVGGNTEAFF
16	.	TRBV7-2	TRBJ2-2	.	TGTGCCAGCAGCTTAGCAGGGACACCGAACACCGGGGAGCTGTTTTTT	CASSLAGTPNTGELFF
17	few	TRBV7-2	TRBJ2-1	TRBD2	TGTGCCAGCAGCTGGACTAGCGGGGTCGGCTCCTACAATGAGCAGTTCTTC	CASSWTSGVGSYNEQFF
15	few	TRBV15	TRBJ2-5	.	TGTGCCACCAGCAGCCCAGGACAGACGAAAGAGACCCAGTACTTC	CATSSPGQTKETQYF
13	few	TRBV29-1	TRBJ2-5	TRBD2	TGCAGCGCCATAGCGGGAGGGGGGGAGACCCAGTACTTC	CSAIAGGGETQYF
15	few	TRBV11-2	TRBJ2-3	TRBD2	TGTGCCAGCAGCTTATTCGCGGGAGTCACAGATACGCAGTATTTT	CASSLFAGVTDTQYF
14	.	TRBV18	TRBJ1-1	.	TGTGCCAGCTCAGTAGGACAGTTGAACACTGAAGCTTTCTTT	CASSVGQLNTEAFF